Listed below are T cell receptor beta chains from one sample, sequenced in a study of blood T cell repertoires in COVID-19. Assay used: immunoSEQ multiplex PCR; TCRdb lists only in-frame clones, some missing. The sample holds about 120,000 clones; about 90% are singletons and the top ten take 3.5% to 4%. The sample comprised peripheral blood. The receptors shown here come from a woman aged 60 to 75 with COVID-19, enrolled during active disease. The CDR3 runs from the conserved cysteine through the conserved F or W. A D gene is named only where the DNA matches it firmly.

-,TRBJ1-4,TRBV4-2,CASSQEPGEVANGKLFF
-,TRBJ2-7,TRBV19,CASSFGRGYEQYF
TRBD1,TRBJ1-4,TRBV5-1,CASSGGQGGGKLFF
TRBD1,TRBJ2-5,TRBV5-1,CASSFGTGGQETQYF
-,TRBJ2-1,TRBV7-3,CASSSLTRSSYNEQFF
TRBD1,TRBJ1-4,TRBV2,CASRAGTGSEKLFF
-,TRBJ1-4,TRBV6-6,CASRENEKLFF
-,TRBJ1-5,TRBV7-2,CASSFEWDPGRSQPQHF
-,TRBJ2-5,TRBV5-1,CASGVSGVGETQYF
-,TRBJ1-2,TRBV4-3,CASSQDLAGAQNYGYTF